Each of the 8 T cell receptor beta chains below was sequenced from the same sample in a study of vaccination effects on CD4 cells after COVID-19. Sequencing was performed with immunoSEQ multiplex PCR; in TCRdb, only in-frame clones are kept and a portion is missing. The table lists 65,000 to 95,000 clones, roughly 80% of them singletons, with 1.1% in the top ten. ViraFEST expansion of antigen-specific CD4+ T cells with viral peptide pools preceded sequencing. It was after approximately 11 days of culture that CD4+ T cells were isolated. Vaccine administered to participants consisted of two doses of either BNT162b2 or mRNA-1273. Which antigens these TCRs recognize remains unknown. Sequences were derived from CD4+ T cells from PBMCs cultured with HCoV-OC43 spike peptides, sampled after COVID-19 vaccination. Stated subset: HCoV-OC43 spike overlapping peptide pool stimulation. The receptors derive from a human donor who received a COVID-19 vaccine.

This clone was counted once. The chain has TRBV9 and TRBJ2-6, with D perhaps assigned TRBD1 or TRBD2 (5 bases each). This CDR3 spans 18 amino acids. The germline V gene has CDR1 SGDLS and CDR2 YYNGEE. V was trimmed by 4 bases and J by 0 bases, leaving 17 bases between them. CDR3 sequence: CASSPRDAGSSGANVLTF. The CDR3 region has the DNA TGTGCCAGCAGCCCCCGGGACGCTGGATCCTCTGGGGCCAACGTCCTGACTTTC.

The chain links TRBV6-5 to TRBJ2-1, with TRBD2 matching 8 bases. The V gene end was trimmed by 0 bases and the J gene end by 8 bases; junction bases not matched to a gene: 6. Germline loops: CDR1 MNHEY, CDR2 SVGAGI. The CDR3 runs to 15 residues. The CDR3 DNA reads TGTGCCAGCAGTTACTCGCGGGGGGTCACGGATGAGCAGTTCTTC. Translated: CASSYSRGVTDEQFF.

This clone has more than one count but fewer than ten. The CDR3 is CASTPETDTQYF. The CDR3 DNA reads as TGTGCCAGCACTCCCGAAACAGATACGCAGTATTTT. The genes are TRBV2 and TRBJ2-3; D unclear. CDR3 size: 12 residues. Germline values: CDR1 SNHLY, CDR2 FYNNEI. The V and J ends lost 7 bases and 3 bases respectively, with 8 bases between them.

The J gene is TRBJ2-1, the V gene TRBV28; no clear D. Trimming took 5 bases from V and 5 from J, leaving 16 bases between them. This CDR3 is 15 amino acids long. CDR1 is MDHEN and CDR2 is SYDVKM in the germline V gene. DNA of the CDR3: TGTGCCAGCAGTAGAATTGGGCAGCCAGACAATGAGCAGTTCTTC. Amino acids: CASSRIGQPDNEQFF.

The chain employs TRBV6-6 and TRBJ1-3; 9 nucleotides align to TRBD1. The length of the CDR3 is 16 residues. Germline V gives CDR1 MNHNY, CDR2 SVGAGI (reference sequence). Unmatched junction bases numbered 11, after V lost 4 bases and J lost 7 bases. The CDR3 here is CASSFGQGSSGNTIYF. The CDR3 DNA sequence: TGTGCCAGCAGTTTCGGACAGGGGAGTTCGGGGAACACCATATATTTT.

V is TRBV7-2 and J is TRBJ1-6, with a tentative D call TRBD1 (6 bases). The CDR3 loop spans 14 amino acids. The germline V gene has CDR1 SGHTA and CDR2 FQGNSA. Between the trimmed V and J ends, which lost 5 bases and 13 bases, there was a span of 18 bases. This chain's CDR3 is CASSTRQDQFPLHF. CDR3 sequence (DNA): TGTGCCAGCAGCACCCGACAGGACCAGTTTCCCCTCCACTTT.

This sequence joins TRBV18 and TRBJ2-3; D may be TRBD1 or TRBD2 (6 bases each). V gave up 8 bases and J gave up 5 bases, with 14 bases separating them. This CDR3 comprises 13 residues. Germline-derived CDR1 and CDR2 are KGHSH and LQKENI. CDR3: CASRTGAGDTQYF. The CDR3 nucleotides are TGTGCCAGCCGAACGGGGGCTGGAGATACGCAGTATTTT.

This clone came up a few times. CDR3 sequence (DNA): TGTGCCAGCAATTGGGACAGGGCAGACTATGGCTACACCTTC. Its translation: CASNWDRADYGYTF. The V and J genes are TRBV2 and TRBJ1-2; 9 bases are shared with TRBD1. This CDR3 region has 14 residues. The germline V gene has CDR1 SNHLY and CDR2 FYNNEI. Trimming cost V 7 bases and J 3 bases; bases outside gene matches: 6.